This TCR beta chain was retrieved from a study of T-cell reconstitution after alpha-beta-depleted transplantation in children. Notes on the study in general: One year post-transplant, T-cell counts and diversity were largely derived from T cells produced anew. Surviving recipient T cells and thymic progenitors accounted for the high day-60 TCRbeta diversity observed in some patients. There were reportedly several hundred expanded graft clones from which alpha-beta T cells came about two months after transplant.

This clonotype has only one observation. Antigen specificity is unknown. As it was prepared, the TCRbeta library received unique molecular identifiers. MiXCR was run by TCRdb on the PCR reads, yielding one entry per CDR3 protein. The data contain around 960,000 distinct CDR3 sequences, around 30% of them singletons. Germline V gene data show CDR1 as LGHDT and CDR2 as YNNKEL (reference sequence). Between the trimmed V and J ends, which lost 1 base and 4 bases, there was a span of 9 bases. The CDR3 extends over 14 amino acids. The sequences come from PBMCs, mostly from graft donor cells, collected 360 days after TCRalphabeta/CD19-depleted stem cell transplant. The clonotype was recovered from a boy under two years old who had a stem cell transplant for SCID, so the T cells may come from the graft donor. The chain couples TRBV3-1 to TRBJ2-3; D remains ambiguous. The CDR3 loop is CASSQGPSSDTQYF. The CDR3 DNA reads as TGTGCCAGCAGCCAAGGCCCGTCCTCAGATACGCAGTATTTT.